The 32 T cell receptor beta chains given below trace back to one sample, sequenced in a study of T cell repertoires in ileal Crohn's disease. Sequencing was performed with immunoSEQ multiplex PCR; in TCRdb, only in-frame clones are kept and a portion is missing. The table has thousands of clones, roughly four fifths seen once. What was sequenced was ileal tissue. The receptors were gathered from an adult with Crohn's disease.

This rearrangement joins TRBV5-1 to TRBJ2-1; no firm D call. The V gene lost 0 bases and the J gene lost 6 bases, with 10 bases spanning the gap. Germline CDR1 and CDR2: SGHRS and YFSETQ. The CDR3 extends over 14 amino acids. The CDR3, as DNA: TGCGCCAGCAGCTTGGATAGCACGTCCAATGAGCAGTTCTTC. Translated: CASSLDSTSNEQFF.

This clone was counted between two and nine times. The J gene is TRBJ2-1, the V gene TRBV9; D perhaps matches TRBD2 (5 bases). Deletions cut 0 bases from V and 6 bases from J, with 13 bases between. This CDR3 contains 15 residues. Looked up from germline, CDR1 is SGDLS and CDR2 is YYNGEE. CDR3 in DNA: TGTGCCAGCAGCGTAGTGGGAGACTTAACCAATGAGCAGTTCTTC. Amino acids: CASSVVGDLTNEQFF. The full variable domain, its missing parts supplied by reference TRBV9 and TRBJ2-1, is DSGVTQTPKHLITATGQRVTLRCSPRSGDLSVYWYQQSLDQGLQFLIQYYNGEERAKGNILERFSAQQFPDLHSELNLSSLELGDSALYFCASSVVGDLTNEQFFGPGTRLTVL.

The chain joins TRBV5-1 to TRBJ2-7, with D perhaps TRBD1 (6 bases). The V gene lost 5 bases and the J gene lost 4 bases, with 16 bases spanning the gap. In germline, CDR1 is SGHRS, CDR2 YFSETQ. This CDR3 comprises 14 residues. The CDR3 DNA is TGCGCCAGCAGGATAGGGGGTACAAGTTACGAGCAGTACTTC. It codes for CASRIGGTSYEQYF.

The V and J genes are TRBV4-3 and TRBJ1-6; TRBD1 agrees at 11 bases. The CDR3 covers 16 residues. Germline-derived CDR1 and CDR2 are LGHNA and YSLEER. Germline trimming cut 1 base from V and 8 bases from J; bases unmatched to any gene: 4. DNA for the CDR3: TGCGCCAGCAGCCAAGGGACAGGGGGCGACGATTCACCCCTCCACTTT. Translated: CASSQGTGGDDSPLHF.

This chain joins TRBV19 and TRBJ2-5, with 11 nucleotides matching TRBD2. Germline lookup yields CDR1 LNHDA and CDR2 SQIVND (reference sequence). J lost 2 bases, V lost 4 bases, and 3 bases had no gene match. This CDR3 has 15 amino acids. CDR3 nucleotide sequence: TGTGCCAGTAGTACGCTAGCGGGGGGTCAAGAGACCCAGTACTTC. It translates to CASSTLAGGQETQYF.

This sequence joins TRBV6-5 and TRBJ2-7; 7 positions agree with TRBD1. The germline CDR1 and CDR2 sequences are MNHEY and SVGAGI. The CDR3 length is 14 residues. Trimming cost V 2 bases and J 0 bases; bases outside gene matches: 1. DNA for the CDR3: TGTGCCAGCAGTTACGGGGACAGCTCCTACGAGCAGTACTTC. Translating it yields CASSYGDSSYEQYF.

The V and J genes are TRBV5-6 and TRBJ1-1; TRBD1 aligns across 10 bases. This CDR3 has 16 amino acids. Germline values: CDR1 SGHDT, CDR2 YYEEEE. J was trimmed by 11 bases and V by 4 bases; bases with no gene match: 17. Here the CDR3 reads CASSDGQGGSYLMAFF. CDR3 coding DNA: TGTGCCAGCAGCGACGGACAGGGGGGGTCCTACTTAATGGCTTTCTTT.

This chain joins TRBV7-2 and TRBJ1-6; a possible D gene is TRBD1 (6 bases). Trimming shortened V by 2 bases and J by 7 bases, and 21 bases separated the two germline ends. This CDR3 is 18 amino acids long. Germline assignment: CDR1 SGHTA and CDR2 FQGNSA. The CDR3 region is CASSLSGQRYISNSPLHF. The CDR3 bases are TGTGCCAGCAGCTTATCAGGACAGCGATACATTAGCAATTCACCCCTCCACTTT.

The chain employs TRBV18 and TRBJ2-1; TRBD2 matches 8 bases. J gave up 7 bases and V 3 bases, and 5 bases lay outside the gene matches. CDR3 length: 14 amino acids. CDR1 is KGHSH and CDR2 is LQKENI in the germline V gene. The CDR3 coding sequence is TGTGCCAGCTCACCGGGACTAGTAGAAAATGAGCAGTTCTTC. This codes for CASSPGLVENEQFF.

This chain uses TRBV6-4 with TRBJ2-7; TRBD2 matches 9 bases. The germline V gene has CDR1 MRHNA and CDR2 SNTAGT. The CDR3 is made up of 13 amino acids. The trim removed 8 bases at V and 3 bases at J, leaving 5 bases unmatched. The CDR3 DNA reads TGTGCCAGCTCCGGGACTAGCCTCTACGAGCAGTACTTC. Amino acids: CASSGTSLYEQYF.

V and J are TRBV7-9 and TRBJ2-2; TRBD1 agrees at 12 bases. The CDR3 is 16 amino acids. V lost 4 bases and J lost 5; bases outside the gene matches: 5. CDR1 and CDR2 from the germline V gene are SEHNR and FQNEAQ (reference sequence). CDR3 amino acids: CASSYRDRGPTGELFF. The CDR3 DNA reads as TGTGCCAGCAGCTACCGGGACAGGGGGCCGACCGGGGAGCTGTTTTTT.

The chain has TRBV6-6 and TRBJ2-7; 7 bases line up with TRBD1. The J segment lost 0 bases and the V segment lost 6 bases, leaving 5 bases of the junction unmatched. Germline-derived CDR1 and CDR2 are MNHNY and SVGAGI (reference sequence). CDR3 length: 14 residues. CDR3 region: CASREGQYSYEQYF. The CDR3 bases are TGTGCCAGCAGAGAGGGACAGTACTCCTACGAGCAGTACTTC.

This rearrangement joins TRBV5-4 to TRBJ1-2; 11 bases line up with TRBD1. Germline CDR1 SGHNT, CDR2 YYREEE (reference sequence). The CDR3 contains 15 residues. Trimming at V came to 4 bases and at J to 6 bases, leaving 8 bases not matched to a gene. The CDR3 sequence is CASSPTDRGRNGYTF. In DNA, the CDR3 is TGTGCCAGCAGCCCTACGGACAGGGGGCGTAATGGCTACACCTTC.

This clone was observed a handful of times. J is TRBJ1-4 and V is TRBV7-9; TRBD1 might be the D (6 bases). Germline CDR1 SEHNR, CDR2 FQNEAQ (reference sequence). The CDR3 spans 14 residues. V was cut by 4 bases and J by 6 bases, with 12 bases left in between. CDR3 residues: CASSSSAGDEKLFF. The CDR3 region has the DNA TGTGCCAGCAGCTCCTCTGCAGGGGATGAAAAACTGTTTTTT.

The chain couples TRBV18 to TRBJ1-2, with D hard to call. This CDR3 is 12 amino acids long. Trimming stripped 2 bases from V and 6 bases from J, with 7 bases between. Germline V CDR1 and CDR2: KGHSH, LQKENI. CDR3: CASSPLDDGYTF. CDR3 coding DNA: TGTGCCAGCTCACCATTAGATGATGGCTACACCTTC.

The count of this clone is one. The chain links TRBV11-2 to TRBJ1-4; TRBD1 is a possible D gene (5 bases). The CDR3 has 15 residues. V was cut by 0 bases and J by 5 bases, with 10 bases left in between. Germline CDR1 and CDR2: SGHAT and FQNNGV. CDR3 in amino acids: CASSLDRGGNEKLFF. The CDR3 DNA reads as TGTGCCAGCAGCTTAGATCGGGGGGGGAATGAAAAACTGTTTTTT. Using reference TRBV11-2 and TRBJ1-4 for the parts outside the CDR3, the full variable domain is EAGVAQSPRYKIIEKRQSVAFWCNPISGHATLYWYQQILGQGPKLLIQFQNNGVVDDSQLPKDRFSAERLKGVDSTLKIQPAKLEDSAVYLCASSLDRGGNEKLFFGSGTQLSVL.

The rearrangement links TRBV2 to TRBJ2-7; D may be TRBD2 (5 bases). V was cut by 8 bases and J by 3 bases, with 11 bases left in between. Germline CDR1 reads SNHLY; CDR2 reads FYNNEI. This CDR3 comprises 12 residues. The CDR3 nucleotides are TGTGCCAGCGGCGGAGAGGGCTACGAGCAGTACTTC. It codes for CASGGEGYEQYF.

The chain has TRBV18 and TRBJ2-5; 10 positions agree with TRBD1. The germline V gene encodes CDR1 KGHSH and CDR2 LQKENI. Trimming removed 6 bases from V and 4 bases from J; junction bases left unmatched: 11. The CDR3 is made up of 16 amino acids. The CDR3 sequence is CASSPRQGAGGETQYF. The CDR3 region has the DNA TGTGCCAGCTCGCCCCGACAGGGGGCTGGAGGAGAGACCCAGTACTTC.

V gene TRBV10-1 combines with J gene TRBJ2-2; 8 bases line up with TRBD1. The V gene's germline CDR1 is WNHNN and CDR2 SYGVQD (reference sequence). Trimming took 8 bases from V and 3 from J; bases not matched to a gene: 8. The length of the CDR3 is 15 residues. CDR3 protein: CASAQGQVDTGELFF. The CDR3 nucleotides are TGCGCCAGCGCCCAGGGACAGGTTGACACCGGGGAGCTGTTTTTT.

This clone was counted once. This sequence joins TRBV28 and TRBJ1-2; D unresolved. The CDR3 is made up of 12 amino acids. Trimming removed 2 bases at V and 4 bases at J, with 5 bases between. Germline V gene lookup returns CDR1 MDHEN and CDR2 SYDVKM. CDR3 sequence (DNA): TGTGCCAGCAGTTTACGAGCCTATGGCTACACCTTC. As protein: CASSLRAYGYTF.

This chain uses TRBV4-3 with TRBJ1-3, with D perhaps matching TRBD1 (6 bases). CDR1 is LGHNA, CDR2 YSLEER, per germline. The CDR3 sequence is 16 residues long. Trimming removed 4 bases at V and 2 bases at J, with 15 bases between. CDR3 DNA: TGCGCCAGCAGCCCCAACCGAGGGGGTCCTGGAAACACCATATATTTT. Its translation: CASSPNRGGPGNTIYF.

This clone was counted between two and nine times. CDR3 sequence reads: CASSLRDRETTQYF. CDR3 bases: TGTGCCAGCAGCTTGAGGGACAGGGAGACGACCCAGTACTTC. The chain recombines TRBV5-6 with TRBJ2-5; 9 bases match TRBD1. CDR1 and CDR2 from the germline V gene are SGHDT and YYEEEE. Trimming at V came to 1 base and at J to 7 bases, leaving 5 bases not matched to a gene. The CDR3 is 14 residues long.

This clone was seen a handful of times. This chain uses TRBV10-3 with TRBJ2-3, with D perhaps TRBD1 (6 bases). V dropped 3 bases and J dropped 1 base, with 8 bases sitting between them. Germline values: CDR1 ENHRY, CDR2 SYGVKD. The CDR3 runs to 14 residues. The CDR3 spells CAISEGGGTDTQYF. The CDR3 DNA reads TGTGCCATCAGTGAAGGGGGAGGCACAGATACGCAGTATTTT.

The J gene is TRBJ1-5, the V gene TRBV28, with D unresolved. V was trimmed by 6 bases and J by 2 bases, leaving 14 bases between them. In germline, CDR1 is MDHEN, CDR2 SYDVKM. This CDR3 region has 15 residues. The CDR3 spells CASSSGLRGNQPQHF. As DNA, the CDR3 is TGTGCCAGCAGCTCGGGATTACGGGGCAATCAGCCCCAGCATTTT.

Here the CDR3 DNA reads TGTGCCAGCAGTTACGGGGGCTCTAACACTGAAGCTTTCTTT. Protein product: CASSYGGSNTEAFF. The rearrangement links TRBV6-5 to TRBJ1-1, with a weak D call TRBD1 (6 bases). The V end lost 2 bases, the J end lost 2 bases, and 9 bases lay between the germline ends. There are 14 residues in the CDR3. Germline V gives CDR1 MNHEY, CDR2 SVGAGI.

The chain couples TRBV28 to TRBJ2-2, with D unclear. V dropped 6 bases and J dropped 0 bases, with 11 bases sitting between them. This CDR3 spans 15 amino acids. Germline loops: CDR1 MDHEN, CDR2 SYDVKM. The CDR3 sequence: CASRSAGANTGELFF. In nucleotides, the CDR3 is TGTGCCAGCAGGTCGGCAGGCGCGAACACCGGGGAGCTGTTTTTT.

In this sample, this clone turned up a few times. The chain is built from TRBV4-1 and TRBJ2-5, with D tentatively TRBD1 (6 bases). The CDR3 spans 15 residues. Trimming shortened V by 1 base and J by 4 bases, and 13 bases separated the two germline ends. CDR1 and CDR2 from the germline V gene are MGHRA and YSYEKL. The CDR3 sequence: CASSQVSGAPETQYF. The DNA for the CDR3 is TGCGCCAGCAGCCAAGTTTCAGGGGCGCCAGAGACCCAGTACTTC.

CDR3 sequence reads: CAWTGSGEKLFF. The CDR3 DNA follows: TGTGCCTGGACTGGGTCCGGGGAAAAACTGTTTTTT. The gene calls are TRBV30 and TRBJ1-4; D remains unclear. Germline values: CDR1 GTSNPN, CDR2 SVGIG (reference sequence). The CDR3 loop spans 12 amino acids. Trimming removed 4 bases at V and 8 bases at J, with 11 bases between.

The genes are TRBV9 and TRBJ2-2; no reliable D call. Trimming took 1 base from V and 2 from J, leaving 6 bases between them. Germline-derived CDR1 and CDR2 are SGDLS and YYNGEE. The CDR3 length is 14 residues. The CDR3 sequence is CASSVSGNTGELFF. CDR3 DNA: TGTGCCAGCAGCGTATCGGGTAACACCGGGGAGCTGTTTTTT.

The chain combines TRBV30 with TRBJ2-7; a weak D match, TRBD1 (5 bases). Germline V gene lookup returns CDR1 GTSNPN and CDR2 SVGIG (reference sequence). CDR3 length: 12 residues. The V end lost 2 bases, the J end lost 2 bases, and 7 bases lay between the germline ends. The CDR3: CAWSKGAYEQYF. CDR3 in DNA: TGTGCCTGGAGTAAAGGGGCCTACGAGCAGTACTTC. The full variable domain, its missing parts supplied by reference TRBV30 and TRBJ2-7, is SQTIHQWPATLVQPVGSPLSLECTVEGTSNPNLYWYRQAAGRGLQLLFYSVGIGQISSEVPQNLSASRPQDRQFILSSKKLLLSDSGFYLCAWSKGAYEQYFGPGTRLTVT.

The J gene is TRBJ2-7, the V gene TRBV5-1; 10 nucleotides align to TRBD1. This CDR3 contains 15 residues. The trim removed 2 bases at V and 5 bases at J, leaving 7 bases unmatched. Germline CDR1 and CDR2: SGHRS and YFSETQ. The CDR3 spells CASSFQGQGINEQYF. The CDR3 bases are TGCGCCAGCAGCTTCCAGGGACAGGGGATCAACGAGCAGTACTTC.

The chain joins TRBV4-3 to TRBJ2-3, with D possibly being TRBD2 (7 bases). The germline V and J ends were trimmed by 0 bases and 3 bases, with 19 bases remaining between them. This CDR3 has 18 residues. CDR1 and CDR2 (germline): LGHNA, YSLEER. The CDR3 reads CASSQEGWGGDTTDTQYF. The CDR3 region has the DNA TGCGCCAGCAGCCAAGAAGGATGGGGGGGGGACACAACAGATACGCAGTATTTT.